This TCR beta chain was found in a study of blood T cell repertoires in COVID-19 (dated by TCRdb to the early 2020s). For the wider study: The collaborator samples originated in the United States, Italy and Spain and spanned the acute and convalescent phases of COVID-19. The material from the prospective study consisted of cDNA or gDNA derived from T cells, B-cell-depleted T cells, or PBMCs. The dataset comprised deeply sampled blood TCRbeta repertoires from subjects exposed to, actively infected with, or recovered from COVID-19. The repertoires were made available in a free public database intended to serve as a resource for research on the immune response to SARS-CoV-2. The samples were drawn from the first 160 participants of the ongoing ImmuneRACE study and from 1,254 subjects provided by 6 global collaborators. The sample metadata nearly always contained a de-identified subject ID, COVID-19 status, age in years and sex. Where available, HLA class I and class II types were obtained from metadata supplied by the sample provider rather than from assay-based typing.

Broader findings and caveats from the paper: Clinical and demographic metadata were provided uncurated, with the amount varying by source and participant.

The germline V gene (reference sequence) yields SSHAT for CDR1 and FNYEAQ for CDR2. Counted from cysteine to phenylalanine, this CDR3 has 15 amino acids. Solely the CDR3 DNA is kept, with 45 bases framed from the first base. In Seattle, one collaborating source enrolled patients while the infection was active and tracked those patients longitudinally over the course of disease. The collaborating institutions used their own protocols to collect whole blood in K2EDTA tubes. For TCRbeta analysis, collaborators shipped samples in one of three forms: frozen whole blood, isolated PBMCs, or DNA extracted from either of those sample types. Note on this clone: Its antigen is currently not known. Its ends do not fully match the called genes, so a read error is possible.

TCRbeta CDR3 regions were amplified from genomic DNA using the immunoSEQ Assay, a bias-controlled multiplex PCR. As for how the authors treated the data: Nucleated cell counts per sample were estimated from amplification of reference gene primers within the assay. To quantify the absolute abundance of each unique TCRbeta CDR3 rearrangement, sequence reads were collapsed and filtered. Productive Simpson clonality was computed per sample as the square root of Simpson's diversity index over productive rearrangements. In its TCRdb copy, this immuneACCESS table keeps in-frame sequences only and misses some clones. Where compared with another copy, unresolved V genes explain less than half of these, and the others have no known cause. The V and J calls and clone size come from that table; D and trimming were worked out from the DNA. This sample lists approximately 200,000 clones; roughly four fifths were detected once. Roughly 7.8% of the sample is taken by the ten largest.

The chain is made from TRBV7-7 and TRBJ2-2, with the D segment identity uncertain. This receptor was taken from a woman of 80 years or more with COVID-19, enrolled during active disease. Input material: peripheral blood. CDR3 loop: CASTAGTVSTGELFF. The DNA sequence is given as TGTGCTAGCACCGCCGGCACAGTAAGCACCGGGGAGCTGTTTTTT.